The next 8 T cell receptor beta chains were all read from a single sample in a study of blood T cell repertoires in COVID-19. This table comes from immunoSEQ multiplex PCR, and its TCRdb copy is limited to in-frame clones, with some not included. The sample records around 150,000 clones, 80% to 95% being singletons. Sequenced input: peripheral blood. These receptors were taken from a woman aged 50 to 60 with acute or convalescent COVID-19.

This rearrangement joins TRBV7-2 to TRBJ2-2; 7 bases line up with TRBD1. The CDR3 has 15 residues. Germline lookup yields CDR1 SGHTA and CDR2 FQGNSA. The V segment lost 3 bases and the J segment 5 bases; nucleotides outside the gene matches: 6. The CDR3 region is CASSFQGVGTGELFF. The CDR3 DNA reads TGTGCCAGCAGCTTCCAGGGGGTAGGGACCGGGGAGCTGTTTTTT.

This chain connects TRBV27 to TRBJ1-2; 7 positions agree with TRBD1. After removal of 5 bases from V and 6 bases from J, the junction contained 6 bases not matched to a gene. CDR1 is MNHEY, CDR2 SMNVEV, per germline (reference sequence). This CDR3 is 13 amino acids long. As DNA, the CDR3 is TGTGCCAGCAGTCCAGGGGGACTGGATGGCTACACCTTC. It encodes CASSPGGLDGYTF.

In the case of this clone: Relative to the germline gene, one junction end is altered; a read error may explain this. The genes are TRBV10-2 and TRBJ2-1; unclear D gene. CDR3 size: 14 residues. Germline CDR1 reads WSHSY; CDR2 reads SAAADI. CDR3: CASSEGIVYSEQFF. CDR3 bases: TGCGCCAGCAGTGAAGGTATCGTGTACAGTGAGCAGTTCTTC.

The V call is TRBV28, the J call TRBJ1-5; tentatively, D is TRBD1 (6 bases). The CDR3 covers 14 residues. Germline-derived CDR1 and CDR2 are MDHEN and SYDVKM. The ends were cut back, 9 bases at V and 4 bases at J, with 16 bases in the middle. CDR3 coding DNA: TGTGCCAGTAACAGGGTTGACCCTAATCAGCCCCAGCATTTT. Translating gives CASNRVDPNQPQHF.

This sequence joins TRBV18 and TRBJ1-2; 7 bases are a match to TRBD1. Per the germline V gene, CDR1 is KGHSH and CDR2 is LQKENI. V lost 3 bases to trimming and J lost 10 bases; unmatched junction nucleotides: 11. This CDR3 comprises 14 residues. For the CDR3, the DNA is TGTGCCAGCTCACCGACGGCAGGGGGGATAGACTACACCTTC. Residues: CASSPTAGGIDYTF. The full variable domain, completed using reference TRBV18 and TRBJ1-2, is NAGVMQNPRHLVRRRGQEARLRCSPMKGHSHVYWYRQLPEEGLKFMVYLQKENIIDESGMPKERFSAEFPKEGPSILRIQQVVRGDSAAYFCASSPTAGGIDYTFGSGTRLTVV.

The chain has TRBV19 and TRBJ1-1; D might be TRBD1 (6 bases). Germline CDR1 is LNHDA and CDR2 is SQIVND (reference sequence). Trimming took off 8 bases at V and 0 bases at J, with 16 bases between the two ends. The CDR3 extends over 15 amino acids. Here the CDR3 DNA reads TGTGCCAGTGCGGGCAGGGGCAATATGAACACTGAAGCTTTCTTT. Protein sequence: CASAGRGNMNTEAFF.

The rearrangement links TRBV12-5 to TRBJ1-1; D is ambiguous. In germline, CDR1 is LGHNT, CDR2 FRNRAP. Between the trimmed V and J ends, which lost 5 bases and 7 bases, there was a span of 17 bases. The CDR3 has 14 amino acids. The CDR3 here is CASGPPDPGIEAFF. CDR3 DNA: TGTGCTAGTGGTCCCCCCGATCCCGGGATTGAAGCTTTCTTT.

The chain is built from TRBV19 and TRBJ1-2, with TRBD1 identical over 9 bases. This CDR3 comprises 14 residues. V was pared by 7 bases and J by 8 bases, with 11 bases of the junction left unmatched. CDR1 LNHDA and CDR2 SQIVND come from the germline V gene (reference sequence). CDR3 residues: CASKEDRGGRGYTF. The CDR3 DNA is TGTGCCAGTAAGGAGGACAGGGGTGGACGCGGCTACACCTTC.